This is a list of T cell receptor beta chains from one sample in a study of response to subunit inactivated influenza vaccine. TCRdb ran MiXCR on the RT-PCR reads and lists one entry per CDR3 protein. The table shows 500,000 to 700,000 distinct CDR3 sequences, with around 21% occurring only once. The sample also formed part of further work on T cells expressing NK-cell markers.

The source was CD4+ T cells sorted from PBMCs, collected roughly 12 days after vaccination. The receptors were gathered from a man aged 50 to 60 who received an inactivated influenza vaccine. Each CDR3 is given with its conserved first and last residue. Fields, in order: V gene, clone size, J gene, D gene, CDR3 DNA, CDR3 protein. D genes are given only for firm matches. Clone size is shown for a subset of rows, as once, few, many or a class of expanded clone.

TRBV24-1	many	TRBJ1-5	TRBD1	TGTGCCACCAGTGATGCCAGGGGGCGCTCTCAGCCCCAGCATTTT	CATSDARGRSQPQHF
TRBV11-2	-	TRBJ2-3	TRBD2	TGTGCCAGCAGCTTTTCGGTCAGCGGGAGAGCGGCAGATACGCAGTATTTT	CASSFSVSGRAADTQYF
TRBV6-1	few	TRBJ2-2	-	TGTGCCAGCAGTGGGGACGTGGCCTTTGGGGAGCTGTTTTTT	CASSGDVAFGELFF
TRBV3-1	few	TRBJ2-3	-	TGTGCCAGCAGCCAAGCACCGAACGGCCATACGCAGTATTTT	CASSQAPNGHTQYF
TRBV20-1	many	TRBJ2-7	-	TGCAGTGTTCCGGGGCGGAACTCCTACGAGCAGTACTTC	CSVPGRNSYEQYF
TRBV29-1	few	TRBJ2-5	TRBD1	TGCAGCGTTGTTCACAGGGGATCTGGAGAGACCCAGTACTTC	CSVVHRGSGETQYF
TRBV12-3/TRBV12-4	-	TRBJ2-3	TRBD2	TGTGCCAGCACCCCTAGCGGGGGGACTACAGATACGCAGTATTTT	CASTPSGGTTDTQYF
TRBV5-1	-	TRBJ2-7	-	TGCGCCAGCAGCTCCGTAGGGGGAGCCGAGCAGTACTTC	CASSSVGGAEQYF
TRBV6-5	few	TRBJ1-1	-	TGTGCCAGCAGTTTGCCGAGAGGGGCGGGGAACACTGAAGCTTTCTTT	CASSLPRGAGNTEAFF
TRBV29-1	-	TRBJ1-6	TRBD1	TGCAGCGTGGGACAGGAATATAATTCACCCCTCCACTTT	CSVGQEYNSPLHF
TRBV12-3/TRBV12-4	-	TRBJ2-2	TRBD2	TGTGCCAGCAGTTTAATACTAGCGGGGGGGGAGCTGTTTTTT	CASSLILAGGELFF
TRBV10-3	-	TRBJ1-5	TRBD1	TGTGCCATCAGTGTCCGACAGGGGGGGAAGCCCCAGCATTTT	CAISVRQGGKPQHF
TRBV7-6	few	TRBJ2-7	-	TGTGCCAGCAGCTTAGAAGCGACTACCTACGAGCAGTACTTC	CASSLEATTYEQYF
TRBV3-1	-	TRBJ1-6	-	TGTGCCAGCAGCCACCAAGGGGATTCACCCCTCCACTTT	CASSHQGDSPLHF
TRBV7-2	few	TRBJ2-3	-	TGTGCCAGCAGCCCCCAAGTGACAAGCACAGATACGCAGTATTTT	CASSPQVTSTDTQYF
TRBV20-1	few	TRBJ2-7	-	TGCAGTGTGGACTCCGGGGCGGTGATCTACGAGCAGTACTTC	CSVDSGAVIYEQYF
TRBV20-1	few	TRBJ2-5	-	TGCAGTGCTGAGAGGAGGGAGACCCAGTACTTC	CSAERRETQYF
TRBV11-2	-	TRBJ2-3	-	TGTGCCAGCAGCCTAGGAGAGGGATGGCCAGATACGCAGTATTTT	CASSLGEGWPDTQYF
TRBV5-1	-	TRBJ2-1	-	TGCGCCAGCAGCTTGGCGGGGTTAAACAATGAGCAGTTCTTC	CASSLAGLNNEQFF
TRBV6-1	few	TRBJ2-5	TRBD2	TGTGCCAGCAGCGCCCCGGGACTAGCGGGAGAGATGGTGAAGAAGACCCAGTACTTC	CASSAPGLAGEMVKKTQYF
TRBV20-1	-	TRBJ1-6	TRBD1	TGCAGTGCTGAAGGGGGACAGGGAACGATATGGAGTTCACCCCTCCACTTT	CSAEGGQGTIWSSPLHF
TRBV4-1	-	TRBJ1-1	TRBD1	TGCGCCAGCAGCCACATTCAGGCAGGGGGAATCGGAGCTTTCTTT	CASSHIQAGGIGAFF
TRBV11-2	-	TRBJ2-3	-	TGTGCCAGCAGCTCCCTTAGGGGGAGGGCCCGCACAGATACGCAGTATTTT	CASSSLRGRARTDTQYF
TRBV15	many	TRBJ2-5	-	TGTGCCACCAGCCTTCGGGGTGGGTCAGAGACCCAGTACTTC	CATSLRGGSETQYF
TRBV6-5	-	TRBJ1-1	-	TGTGCCAGCAGTTTACTTCAGGGAAACACTGAAGCTTTCTTT	CASSLLQGNTEAFF
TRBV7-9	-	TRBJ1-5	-	TGTGCCAGCAGCCCTCCAGGGGTTCAGCCCCAGCATTTT	CASSPPGVQPQHF
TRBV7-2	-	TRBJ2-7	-	TGTGCCAGCAGCTTAACCCCCCTAGACGAGCAGTACTTC	CASSLTPLDEQYF
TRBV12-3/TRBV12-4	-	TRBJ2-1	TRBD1	TGTGCCAGCAGCCGGGGACAGGGGGCTGAGCAGTTCTTC	CASSRGQGAEQFF
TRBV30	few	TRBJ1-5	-	TGTGCCTGGAGTGGGCAGGAAAATCAGCCCCAGCATTTT	CAWSGQENQPQHF
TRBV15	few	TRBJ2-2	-	TGTGCCACCAGCCAGACGATCTTCACGAGGGTCACCGGGGAGCTGTTTTTT	CATSQTIFTRVTGELFF
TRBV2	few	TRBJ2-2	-	TGTGCCAGCAGTGCCGGGAGTGACACCGGGGAGCTGTTTTTT	CASSAGSDTGELFF